This is a list of T cell receptor beta chains from one sample in a study of CD8+ T cells in alopecia areata. Generated by immunoSEQ multiplex PCR, the TCRdb table keeps only in-frame clones and is missing some. In the table there are 98,000 or so clones, about 60% of which are singletons. The sequencing sample was made of NKG2D-low CD8+ T cells sorted from blood. The receptors were gathered from a human donor with alopecia areata. CDR3s include the opening cysteine and the closing phenylalanine or tryptophan. Each record gives: V gene, D gene, clone size, J gene, CDR3 protein, CDR3 DNA. D genes are given only for firm matches. Size is omitted from some rows. Given values are once, few, many or a class for expanded clones.

>TRBV27|.|.|TRBJ1-5
CASSFSPGRGQPQHF
TGTGCCAGCAGTTTTTCACCAGGGAGGGGACAGCCCCAGCATTTT
>TRBV19|TRBD1|.|TRBJ1-2
CASSPSPGGLSGYTF
TGTGCCAGTAGTCCCTCGCCAGGGGGCCTGTCTGGCTACACCTTC
>TRBV30|TRBD1|.|TRBJ2-3
CAWSVRRDRGSDTQYF
TGTGCCTGGAGTGTACGAAGGGACAGGGGCTCAGATACGCAGTATTTT
>TRBV13|.|.|TRBJ2-7
CASSSGGLYEQYF
TGTGCCAGCAGCTCCGGCGGTCTCTACGAGCAGTACTTC
>TRBV5-1|TRBD2|.|TRBJ2-5
CASSSGTSGSFLETQYF
TGCGCCAGCAGCTCCGGGACTAGCGGGAGCTTTTTGGAGACCCAGTACTTC
>TRBV13|TRBD2|.|TRBJ2-2
CASSRGLAENTGELFF
TGTGCCAGCAGCCGGGGACTAGCGGAGAACACCGGGGAGCTGTTTTTT
>TRBV2|TRBD2|few|TRBJ2-1
CASGTSEYSYNEQFF
TGTGCCAGCGGGACTAGCGAGTACTCCTACAATGAGCAGTTCTTC
>TRBV28|.|.|TRBJ2-2
CASSYEGGELFF
TGTGCCAGCAGTTATGAAGGAGGGGAGCTGTTTTTT
>TRBV6-5|TRBD2|.|TRBJ2-7
CASSFGLAGLYEQYF
TGTGCCAGCAGTTTCGGACTAGCGGGGCTCTACGAGCAGTACTTC
>TRBV10-3|.|.|TRBJ2-6
CAIRRPGDGSGANVLTF
TGTGCCATCAGGAGACCGGGGGACGGATCTGGGGCCAACGTCCTGACTTTC
>TRBV7-9|.|.|TRBJ2-6
CASSVTGFPPAGANVLTF
TGTGCCAGCAGCGTGACAGGATTCCCTCCCGCTGGGGCCAACGTCCTGACTTTC
>TRBV27|.|.|TRBJ2-3
CASSLGTDTQYF
TGTGCCAGCAGTTTAGGCACAGATACGCAGTATTTT
>TRBV4-1|TRBD2|.|TRBJ2-7
CASSQAGTRGDYEQYF
TGCGCCAGCAGCCAAGCCGGGACTAGGGGAGACTACGAGCAGTACTTC
>TRBV6-1|.|once|TRBJ1-1
CASVQGPEAFF
TGTGCCAGTGTACAGGGACCTGAAGCTTTCTTT
>TRBV13|TRBD2|few|TRBJ2-1
CASSFSGSSYNEQFF
TGTGCCAGCAGCTTTAGCGGGAGCTCCTACAATGAGCAGTTCTTC
>TRBV28|.|.|TRBJ1-1
CASSLTGFGTEAFF
TGTGCCAGCAGTCTCACAGGGTTTGGCACTGAAGCTTTCTTT
>TRBV6-5|TRBD2|few|TRBJ2-1
CASSSEGLAGGNEQFF
TGTGCCAGCAGTTCTGAGGGACTAGCGGGAGGGAATGAGCAGTTCTTC
>TRBV9|TRBD2|.|TRBJ2-3
CASSGLSGGTDTQYF
TGTGCCAGCAGCGGTCTGAGCGGGGGGACGGATACGCAGTATTTT
>TRBV10-2|.|.|TRBJ2-1
CASSERESNEQFF
TGCGCCAGCAGTGAGCGGGAGAGCAATGAGCAGTTCTTC
>TRBV2|.|few|TRBJ1-1
CASGNTEAFF
TGTGCCAGCGGGAACACTGAAGCTTTCTTT
>TRBV9|TRBD2|many|TRBJ2-5
CASSTPAGDSETQYF
TGTGCCAGCAGCACCCCCGCGGGAGACTCGGAGACCCAGTACTTC
>TRBV4-1|TRBD2|.|TRBJ2-1
CASSQTSSGFSYNEQFF
TGCGCCAGCAGCCAAACATCTAGCGGGTTTTCCTACAATGAGCAGTTCTTC
>TRBV13|.|.|TRBJ2-4
CASSPPGSLVKNIQYF
TGTGCCAGCAGCCCCCCGGGGTCATTAGTCAAAAACATTCAGTACTTC
>TRBV27|.|.|TRBJ2-5
CASRGKTQYF
TGTGCCAGCAGGGGAAAGACCCAGTACTTC
>TRBV7-8|.|.|TRBJ2-7
CASSLAGAYEQYF
TGTGCCAGCAGCTTAGCAGGGGCCTACGAGCAGTACTTC
>TRBV6-5|.|few|TRBJ2-2
CASSYSAGELFF
TGTGCCAGCAGTTACAGCGCCGGGGAGCTGTTTTTT
>TRBV30|TRBD1|.|TRBJ2-7
CAWSPRDRVTYEQYF
TGTGCCTGGAGCCCCCGGGACAGGGTTACCTACGAGCAGTACTTC
>TRBV19|TRBD1|few|TRBJ2-1
CASGDSPSYNEQFF
TGTGCCAGTGGGGACAGCCCATCCTACAATGAGCAGTTCTTC
>TRBV11-2|.|.|TRBJ2-1
CASSPSFEEQFF
TGTGCCAGCAGCCCCTCATTCGAGGAGCAGTTCTTC
>TRBV4-1|.|.|TRBJ2-1
CASSQRQWGEQFF
TGCGCCAGCAGCCAAAGACAGTGGGGTGAGCAGTTCTTC
>TRBV9|.|.|TRBJ1-2
CASSPRVGFRDGYTF
TGTGCCAGCAGCCCTCGGGTGGGGTTCCGGGATGGCTACACCTTC
>TRBV11-2|TRBD2|few|TRBJ2-1
CASSVAGVSYNEQFF
TGTGCCAGCAGCGTAGCGGGAGTGTCCTACAATGAGCAGTTCTTC
>TRBV6-5|.|.|TRBJ2-5
CASGPSQETQYF
TGTGCTAGCGGACCAAGTCAAGAGACCCAGTACTTC
>TRBV6-1|.|.|TRBJ2-5
CASSLRNEETQYF
TGTGCCAGCAGTTTGCGGAACGAAGAGACCCAGTACTTC
>TRBV4-1|.|.|TRBJ2-7
CASSQEARPSSYEQYF
TGCGCCAGCAGCCAAGAAGCTCGTCCAAGCTCCTACGAGCAGTACTTC
>TRBV14|.|few|TRBJ1-1
CASSQPELNTEAFF
TGTGCCAGCAGCCAGCCAGAACTGAACACTGAAGCTTTCTTT
>TRBV27|.|.|TRBJ2-7
CASSKTESYEQYF
TGTGCCAGCTCGAAGACGGAGTCCTACGAGCAGTACTTC
>TRBV5-6|.|.|TRBJ1-1
CASSQVGIITEAFF
TGTGCCAGCAGCCAGGTGGGGATTATCACTGAAGCTTTCTTT
>TRBV7-6|TRBD1|.|TRBJ1-5
CASSKETGKGNQPQHF
TGTGCCAGCAGCAAAGAGACAGGGAAGGGCAATCAGCCCCAGCATTTT
>TRBV6-5|TRBD1|.|TRBJ1-1
CASSYSGTGNTEAFF
TGTGCCAGCAGTTACTCCGGGACAGGGAATACTGAAGCTTTCTTT
>TRBV7-6|.|.|TRBJ2-5
CASARNQRRETQYF
TGTGCCAGCGCTCGCAACCAGCGGAGAGAGACCCAGTACTTC
>TRBV28|.|.|TRBJ2-3
CATRAESTDTQYF
TGTGCCACCCGCGCGGAGAGCACAGATACGCAGTATTTT
>TRBV13|.|few|TRBJ1-1
CASTLSDTEAFF
TGTGCCAGCACCTTGTCGGACACTGAAGCTTTCTTT
>TRBV6-1|.|.|TRBJ2-7
CASTRGLTYEQYF
TGTGCCAGCACTCGGGGCCTTACATACGAGCAGTACTTC
>TRBV28|.|.|TRBJ2-3
CASRAGGANTDTQYF
TGTGCCAGCAGAGCGGGTGGGGCTAACACAGATACGCAGTATTTT
>TRBV29-1|.|few|TRBJ2-7
CSVAQGYSYEQYF
TGCAGCGTTGCGCAGGGGTATTCGTACGAGCAGTACTTC
>TRBV30|TRBD1|once|TRBJ2-3
CAWSGTGSTDTQYF
TGTGCCTGGAGTGGGACAGGATCCACAGATACGCAGTATTTT
>TRBV6-5|.|.|TRBJ2-7
CASSGPTGGGGEQYF
TGTGCCAGCAGTGGGCCCACAGGAGGTGGGGGCGAGCAGTACTTC
>TRBV6-1|.|.|TRBJ2-1
CASSQYNEQFF
TGTGCCAGCAGTCAGTACAATGAGCAGTTCTTC
>TRBV28|.|.|TRBJ2-5
CASSSEKQERETQYF
TGTGCCAGCAGTTCCGAGAAACAGGAGCGAGAGACCCAGTACTTC
>TRBV15|.|few|TRBJ2-1
CATGRGEQFF
TGTGCCACCGGGAGGGGGGAGCAGTTCTTC
>TRBV4-1|TRBD2|once|TRBJ2-1
CASSQDPAGGYNEQFF
TGCGCCAGCAGCCAAGATCCAGCGGGAGGATACAATGAGCAGTTCTTC
>TRBV7-9|.|many|TRBJ2-5
CASSSGETQYF
TGTGCCAGCAGCTCGGGGGAGACCCAGTACTTC
>TRBV6-6|.|.|TRBJ2-3
CASSGSPDTQYF
TGTGCCAGCAGCGGGAGTCCAGATACGCAGTATTTT
>TRBV28|TRBD2|.|TRBJ2-7
CASSFGGLANTYEQYF
TGTGCCAGCAGTTTTGGGGGACTAGCGAATACCTACGAGCAGTACTTC